The 14 T cell receptor beta chains in this list originate from one sample, sequenced in a study of Graves' ophthalmopathy and Graves' hyperthyroidism. CDR3 regions of TCR beta were amplified from RNA transcripts. First-round RT-PCR employed HTBI primers, with a second-round multiplex PCR after it. MiXCR, applied by TCRdb to the multiplex PCR reads, yields one record per CDR3 protein. The table lists hundreds of thousands of distinct CDR3 sequences, over 20% of them singletons, with around 6.9% in the top ten. Sequencing was carried out using peripheral blood. These receptors originate from a woman under 30 with stable Graves' hyperthyroidism. Some clones in this sample may be carry-over from other donors' samples.

In this sample, this clonotype turned up many times. The chain uses TRBV5-1 and TRBJ2-7; the D gene could be TRBD1 or TRBD2 (5 bases each). Trimming took 4 bases from V and 3 from J, leaving 14 bases between them. CDR1 SGHRS and CDR2 YFSETQ come from the germline V gene. The CDR3 runs to 14 residues. The CDR3 coding sequence is TGCGCCAGCAGCCCCGTTGCAGGGAGCTACGAGCAGTACTTC. Translated: CASSPVAGSYEQYF.

This clonotype appeared a few times. V is TRBV6-1 and J is TRBJ2-7; possible D gene TRBD1, 5 bases. With 5 bases removed from V and 2 bases from J, the gap between germline ends came to 10 bases. Germline V gene data show CDR1 as MNHNS and CDR2 as SASEGT. The CDR3 sequence is 13 residues long. The CDR3 nucleotides read TGTGCCAGCAGTAAGGGGAATCCCTACGAGCAGTACTTC. It translates to CASSKGNPYEQYF.

This clonotype has ten or more counts. This rearrangement joins TRBV28 to TRBJ1-5; the D gene is possibly TRBD1 (6 bases). This CDR3 comprises 14 residues. V gave up 5 bases and J gave up 7 bases, with 15 bases separating them. CDR1 MDHEN and CDR2 SYDVKM come from the germline V gene. CDR3 sequence: CASSRQGQSQPQHF. CDR3 bases: TGTGCCAGCAGTCGTCAGGGACAATCCCAGCCCCAGCATTTT.

This clonotype was observed a few times. This chain's CDR3 is CASSLVPDTGELFF. The DNA of the CDR3 is TGCGCCAGCAGCTTGGTACCCGACACCGGGGAGCTGTTTTTT. This sequence joins TRBV5-1 and TRBJ2-2; D remains ambiguous. This CDR3 comprises 14 residues. The V gene lost 0 bases and the J gene lost 3 bases, with 6 bases spanning the gap. Germline V gene sequence: CDR1 SGHRS, CDR2 YFSETQ.

The chain carries TRBV18 and TRBJ1-1, with D hard to call. Germline V gene data show CDR1 as KGHSH and CDR2 as LQKENI. Trimming left V 4 bases short and J 8 bases short, with 23 bases between. The CDR3 loop spans 16 amino acids. The CDR3 here is CASSRKSGPNDREAFF. CDR3 coding DNA: TGTGCCAGCTCACGGAAATCCGGGCCGAACGATCGGGAAGCTTTCTTT. Based on the CDR3 plus reference TRBV18 and TRBJ1-1, the full variable domain is NAGVMQNPRHLVRRRGQEARLRCSPMKGHSHVYWYRQLPEEGLKFMVYLQKENIIDESGMPKERFSAEFPKEGPSILRIQQVVRGDSAAYFCASSRKSGPNDREAFFGQGTRLTVV.

In this sample, this clonotype turned up a few times. The chain joins TRBV28 to TRBJ1-5; D uncertain. The germline V and J ends were trimmed by 6 bases and 7 bases, with 10 bases remaining between them. Germline lookup yields CDR1 MDHEN and CDR2 SYDVKM. The CDR3 extends over 12 amino acids. CDR3 DNA sequence: TGTGCCAGCAGGAAAGGTCGGCAGCCCCAGCATTTT. Translated, it gives CASRKGRQPQHF.

Many counts were recorded for this clonotype. The chain recombines TRBV15 with TRBJ1-1; D is ambiguous. The CDR3 runs 13 residues. Germline V CDR1 and CDR2: LNHNV, YYDKDF (reference sequence). Trimming pared 9 bases from V and 5 bases from J, leaving 16 bases between. The CDR3 region is CATRHRGRTEAFF. In DNA, the CDR3 is TGTGCCACGAGACATAGAGGGAGGACTGAAGCTTTCTTT.

The chain joins TRBV3-1 to TRBJ2-5; TRBD2 matches at 14 bases. Germline lookup yields CDR1 LGHDT and CDR2 YNNKEL (reference sequence). The CDR3 sequence is 21 residues long. The V gene end was trimmed by 2 bases and the J gene end by 1 base; junction bases not matched to a gene: 15. The CDR3 reads CASSQWDDQTSGGAGQETQYF. The CDR3, as DNA: TGTGCCAGCAGCCAATGGGACGACCAGACTAGCGGGGGGGCTGGCCAAGAGACCCAGTACTTC.

This clonotype was detected many times. The gene calls are TRBV12-3 or TRBV12-4 and TRBJ1-2, with no clear D. Trimming took off 5 bases at V and 4 bases at J, with 14 bases between the two ends. This CDR3 is built from 14 residues. The CDR3 bases are TGTGCCAGCAGTCCGGACCTCCCCTCCTATGGCTACACCTTC. Its translation: CASSPDLPSYGYTF.

About this clonotype: Possible read error: a much larger clone is one base away. This likely comes from a read error, as the CDR3 has no conserved phenylalanine or tryptophan at its end. CDR3 DNA: TGCGCCAGCAGCTTGGAAGGGGTTCAGCCCCAGCATATT. Translating it yields CASSLEGVQPQHI. The chain links TRBV5-1 to TRBJ1-5, with a tentative D call TRBD1 (5 bases). The CDR3 loop spans 13 amino acids. CDR1 is SGHRS and CDR2 is YFSETQ in the germline V gene. V was trimmed by 0 bases and J by 6 bases, leaving 7 bases between them.

This chain uses TRBV7-9 with TRBJ2-7; 10 positions match TRBD1. There are 15 residues in the CDR3. In germline, CDR1 is SEHNR, CDR2 FQNEAQ (reference sequence). V trimming: 1 base; J trimming: 5 bases; junction bases outside the gene matches: 5. The CDR3 reads CASSLVGQGSHEQYF. The CDR3 DNA reads as TGTGCCAGCAGCTTAGTGGGACAGGGGTCTCACGAGCAGTACTTC.

At least ten counts were recorded for this clonotype. The V and J genes are TRBV12-3 or TRBV12-4 and TRBJ1-3; D ambiguous. This CDR3 is 14 amino acids long. With 3 bases removed from V and 0 bases from J, the gap between germline ends came to 6 bases. For the CDR3, the DNA is TGTGCCAGCAGTTTCACCTCCTCTGGAAACACCATATATTTT. It is translated as CASSFTSSGNTIYF.

There are many counts of this clonotype. The chain joins TRBV6-1 to TRBJ2-7, with 10 bases matching TRBD1. V trimming: 6 bases; J trimming: 3 bases; junction bases outside the gene matches: 8. Germline CDR1 and CDR2: MNHNS and SASEGT. This CDR3 has 15 amino acids. CDR3 region: CASSPTRDRGYEQYF. In DNA form, the CDR3 reads TGTGCCAGCAGCCCGACCCGGGACAGGGGCTACGAGCAGTACTTC.

This clonotype was seen ten or more times. This chain joins TRBV24-1 and TRBJ2-2; D is possibly TRBD1 (5 bases). V was cut by 0 bases and J by 0 bases, with 19 bases left in between. The germline CDR1 and CDR2 sequences are KGHDR and SFDVKD. CDR3 length: 20 residues. The CDR3 DNA reads TGTGCCACCAGTGATTTGGATGGTCAGGGCCCACTAACGAACACCGGGGAGCTGTTTTTT. It encodes CATSDLDGQGPLTNTGELFF.